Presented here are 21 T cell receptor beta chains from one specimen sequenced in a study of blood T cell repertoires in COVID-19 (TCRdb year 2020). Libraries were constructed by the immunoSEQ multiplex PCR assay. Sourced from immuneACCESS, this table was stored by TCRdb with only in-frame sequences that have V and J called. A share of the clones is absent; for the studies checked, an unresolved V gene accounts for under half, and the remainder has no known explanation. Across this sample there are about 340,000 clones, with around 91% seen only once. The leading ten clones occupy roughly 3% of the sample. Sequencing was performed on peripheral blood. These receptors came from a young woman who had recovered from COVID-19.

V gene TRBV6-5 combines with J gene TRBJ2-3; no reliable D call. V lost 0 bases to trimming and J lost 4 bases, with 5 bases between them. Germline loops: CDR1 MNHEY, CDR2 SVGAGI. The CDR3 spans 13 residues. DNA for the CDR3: TGTGCCAGCAGTTACTCCCTAGCAGATACGCAGTATTTT. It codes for CASSYSLADTQYF.

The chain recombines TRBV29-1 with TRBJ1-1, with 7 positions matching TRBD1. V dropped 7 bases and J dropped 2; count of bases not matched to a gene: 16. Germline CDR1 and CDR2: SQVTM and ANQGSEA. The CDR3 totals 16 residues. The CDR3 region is CSAGKATGVGNTEAFF. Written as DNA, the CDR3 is TGCAGCGCGGGGAAGGCTACAGGGGTTGGAAACACTGAAGCTTTCTTT.

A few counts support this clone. The CDR3 bases are TGTGCCAGCTCACCCTGGGGCAGCTCCTATAATTCACCCCTCCACTTT. As protein: CASSPWGSSYNSPLHF. The rearrangement uses TRBV18 and TRBJ1-6; perhaps TRBD1 as D (5 bases). The CDR3 has 16 residues. Between the trimmed V and J ends, which lost 3 bases and 0 bases, there was a span of 9 bases. The germline V gene encodes CDR1 KGHSH and CDR2 LQKENI.

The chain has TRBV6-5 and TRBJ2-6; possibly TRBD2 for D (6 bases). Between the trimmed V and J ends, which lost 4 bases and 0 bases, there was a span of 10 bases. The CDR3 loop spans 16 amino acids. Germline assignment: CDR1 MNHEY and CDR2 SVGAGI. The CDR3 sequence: CASSSRDFSGANVLTF. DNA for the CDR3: TGTGCCAGCAGTTCCAGGGACTTCTCTGGGGCCAACGTCCTGACTTTC.

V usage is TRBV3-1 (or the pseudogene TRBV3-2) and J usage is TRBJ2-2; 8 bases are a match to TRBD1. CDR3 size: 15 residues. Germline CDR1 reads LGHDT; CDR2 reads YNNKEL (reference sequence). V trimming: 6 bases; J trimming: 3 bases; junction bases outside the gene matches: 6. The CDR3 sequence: CASRDRGEDTGELFF. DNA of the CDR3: TGTGCCAGCAGAGACAGGGGAGAGGACACCGGGGAGCTGTTTTTT.

DNA for the CDR3: TGCGCCAGCAGCCCAAGACAGGGGGCGAACACTGAAGCTTTCTTT. It specifies CASSPRQGANTEAFF. V is TRBV4-1 and J is TRBJ1-1; 10 bases match TRBD1. Unmatched junction bases numbered 3, after V lost 4 bases and J lost 1 base. The CDR3 loop spans 15 amino acids. The germline V gene encodes CDR1 MGHRA and CDR2 YSYEKL.

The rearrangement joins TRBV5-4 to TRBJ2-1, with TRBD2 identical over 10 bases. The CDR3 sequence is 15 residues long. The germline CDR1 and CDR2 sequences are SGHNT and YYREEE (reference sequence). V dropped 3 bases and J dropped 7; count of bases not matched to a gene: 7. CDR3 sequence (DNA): TGTGCCAGCAGCTACAGCGGGAGGGCCGGGAATGAGCAGTTCTTC. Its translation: CASSYSGRAGNEQFF.

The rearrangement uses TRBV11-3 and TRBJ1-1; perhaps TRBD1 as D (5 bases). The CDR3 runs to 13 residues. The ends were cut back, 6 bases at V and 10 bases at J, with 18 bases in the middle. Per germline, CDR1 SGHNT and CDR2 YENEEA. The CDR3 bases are TGTGCCAGCAGGGAGAGAGAGGACACCTCAGCTTTCTTT. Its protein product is CASREREDTSAFF.

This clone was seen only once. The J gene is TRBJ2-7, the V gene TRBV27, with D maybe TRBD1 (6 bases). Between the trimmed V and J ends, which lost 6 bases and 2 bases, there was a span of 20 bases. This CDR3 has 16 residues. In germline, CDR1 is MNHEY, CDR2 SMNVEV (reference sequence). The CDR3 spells CASSRSRDISPYEQYV. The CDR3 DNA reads TGTGCCAGCAGCCGATCCCGGGACATATCCCCCTACGAGCAGTACGTC.

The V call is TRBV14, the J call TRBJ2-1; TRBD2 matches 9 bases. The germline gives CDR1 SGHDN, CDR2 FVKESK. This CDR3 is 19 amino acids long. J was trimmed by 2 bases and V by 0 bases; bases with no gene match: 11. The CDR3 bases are TGTGCCAGCAGCCAAGAGGTCCGAGGGCTAGCGGGAACCTACAATGAGCAGTTCTTC. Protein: CASSQEVRGLAGTYNEQFF.

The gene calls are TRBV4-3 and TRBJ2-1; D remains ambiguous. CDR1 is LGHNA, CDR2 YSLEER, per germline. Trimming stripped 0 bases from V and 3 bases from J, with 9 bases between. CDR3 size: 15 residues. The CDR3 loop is CASSQDPGNYNEQFF. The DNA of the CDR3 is TGCGCCAGCAGCCAAGATCCGGGTAACTACAATGAGCAGTTCTTC.

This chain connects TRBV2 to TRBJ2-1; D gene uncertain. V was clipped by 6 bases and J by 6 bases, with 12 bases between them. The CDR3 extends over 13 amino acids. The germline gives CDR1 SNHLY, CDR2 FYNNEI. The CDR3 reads CASRYSTANEQFF. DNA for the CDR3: TGTGCCAGCAGATACTCAACAGCCAATGAGCAGTTCTTC.

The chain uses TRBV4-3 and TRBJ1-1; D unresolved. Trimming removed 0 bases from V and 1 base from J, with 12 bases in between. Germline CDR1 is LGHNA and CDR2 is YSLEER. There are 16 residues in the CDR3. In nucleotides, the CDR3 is TGCGCCAGCAGCCAAGATGTGCGGGTCCGGAACACTGAAGCTTTCTTT. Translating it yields CASSQDVRVRNTEAFF.

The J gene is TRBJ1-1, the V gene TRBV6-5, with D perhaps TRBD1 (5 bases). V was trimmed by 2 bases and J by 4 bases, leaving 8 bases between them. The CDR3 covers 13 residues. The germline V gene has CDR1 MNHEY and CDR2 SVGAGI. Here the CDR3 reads CASSYDSTTEAFF. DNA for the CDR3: TGTGCCAGCAGTTACGACAGTACCACTGAAGCTTTCTTT.

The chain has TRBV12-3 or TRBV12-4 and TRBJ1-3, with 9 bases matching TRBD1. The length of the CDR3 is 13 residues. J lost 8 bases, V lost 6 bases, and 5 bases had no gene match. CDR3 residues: CASRKDRGHTIYF. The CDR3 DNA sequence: TGTGCCAGCAGGAAGGACAGGGGACACACCATATATTTT.

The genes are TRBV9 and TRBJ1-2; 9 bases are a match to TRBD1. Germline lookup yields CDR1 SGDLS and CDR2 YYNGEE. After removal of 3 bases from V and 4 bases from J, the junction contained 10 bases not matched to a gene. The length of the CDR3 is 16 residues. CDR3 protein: CASSATGQGLAYGYTF. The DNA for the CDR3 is TGTGCCAGCAGCGCGACCGGACAGGGGTTGGCCTATGGCTACACCTTC.

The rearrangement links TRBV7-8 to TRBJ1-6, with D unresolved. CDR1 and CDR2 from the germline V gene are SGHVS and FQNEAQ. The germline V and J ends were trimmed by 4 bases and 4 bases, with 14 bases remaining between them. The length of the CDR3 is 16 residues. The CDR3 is CASSSARGGYNSPLHF. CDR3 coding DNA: TGTGCCAGCAGCTCAGCCCGCGGAGGATATAATTCACCCCTCCACTTT.

The CDR3 protein is CASSPGGSYNEQFF. Here the CDR3 DNA reads TGTGCCAGCAGCCCTGGCGGCTCCTACAATGAGCAGTTCTTC. The chain carries TRBV7-2 and TRBJ2-1; D is ambiguous. Germline values: CDR1 SGHTA, CDR2 FQGNSA. The CDR3 totals 14 residues. Trimming stripped 5 bases from V and 0 bases from J, with 8 bases between.

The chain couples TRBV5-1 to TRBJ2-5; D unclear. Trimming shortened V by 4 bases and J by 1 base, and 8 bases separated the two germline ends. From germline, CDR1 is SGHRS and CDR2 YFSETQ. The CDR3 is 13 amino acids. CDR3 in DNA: TGCGCCAGCAGCCCACAAAGCCAAGAGACCCAGTACTTC. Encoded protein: CASSPQSQETQYF.

In DNA form, the CDR3 reads TGTGCCAGCAGCGAACTAGCGGGACACCAAGAGACCCAGTACTTC. Translated: CASSELAGHQETQYF. The chain combines TRBV5-6 with TRBJ2-5; TRBD2 matches 10 bases. This CDR3 comprises 15 residues. Germline-derived CDR1 and CDR2 are SGHDT and YYEEEE. The ends lost 4 bases at V and 0 bases at J; junction bases unmatched: 3.

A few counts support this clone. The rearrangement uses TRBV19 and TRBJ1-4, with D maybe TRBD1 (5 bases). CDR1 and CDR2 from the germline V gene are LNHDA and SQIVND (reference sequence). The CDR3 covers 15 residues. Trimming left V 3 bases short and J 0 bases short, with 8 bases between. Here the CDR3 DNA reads TGTGCCAGTAGTATGTCGGGGGCAACTAATGAAAAACTGTTTTTT. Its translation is CASSMSGATNEKLFF.